These T cell receptor beta chains were read from a single sample in a study of blood T cell dynamics during melanoma immunotherapy. The data were produced by immunoSEQ multiplex PCR, yet TCRdb's version contains in-frame clones alone and is incomplete. In the table there are about 28,000 clones, over 80% of which are singletons. This material consisted of blood, taken from a patient treated with checkpoint blockade. These TCRs come from a human donor with melanoma. Each CDR3 is given with its conserved first and last residue. The D gene is left open where the match is weak. Rows give clone size only sometimes, using once, few, many, or a class for an expanded clone.

D gene: -
J gene: TRBJ2-5
CDR3 length: 12
clone size: -
V gene: TRBV25-1
CDR3 protein: CASTQGSETQYF
CDR3 DNA: TGTGCCAGCACCCAAGGGTCGGAGACCCAGTACTTC

D gene: -
J gene: TRBJ2-1
CDR3 length: 16
clone size: -
V gene: TRBV6-5
CDR3 protein: CASSYTSSSSYNEQFF
CDR3 DNA: TGTGCCAGCAGTTATACTTCTTCAAGCTCCTACAATGAGCAGTTCTTC

D gene: TRBD2
J gene: TRBJ2-7
CDR3 length: 14
clone size: -
V gene: TRBV6-1
CDR3 protein: CATQRLAGLDEQYF
CDR3 DNA: TGTGCCACCCAGAGACTAGCGGGACTTGACGAGCAGTACTTC

D gene: -
J gene: TRBJ1-1
CDR3 length: 14
clone size: -
V gene: TRBV7-8
CDR3 protein: CASSLSGRTTEAFF
CDR3 DNA: TGTGCCAGCAGCTTATCGGGTAGGACCACTGAAGCTTTCTTT

D gene: -
J gene: TRBJ1-5
CDR3 length: 15
clone size: -
V gene: TRBV10-3
CDR3 protein: CAISDRGRAGQPQHF
CDR3 DNA: TGTGCCATCAGTGATCGGGGTAGGGCGGGTCAGCCCCAGCATTTT

D gene: -
J gene: TRBJ2-3
CDR3 length: 14
clone size: -
V gene: TRBV28
CDR3 protein: CASSFRGLADTQYF
CDR3 DNA: TGTGCCAGCAGTTTCAGGGGCTTGGCAGATACGCAGTATTTT

D gene: -
J gene: TRBJ2-1
CDR3 length: 11
clone size: -
V gene: TRBV2
CDR3 protein: CASNAVREQFF
CDR3 DNA: TGTGCCAGCAATGCCGTGCGGGAGCAGTTCTTC

D gene: TRBD1
J gene: TRBJ2-2
CDR3 length: 15
clone size: once
V gene: TRBV10-3
CDR3 protein: CAISETGTGAGELFF
CDR3 DNA: TGTGCCATCAGTGAGACCGGGACAGGGGCCGGGGAGCTGTTTTTT

D gene: -
J gene: TRBJ2-7
CDR3 length: 14
clone size: -
V gene: TRBV5-1
CDR3 protein: CASSLGGESYEQYF
CDR3 DNA: TGCGCCAGCAGCTTGGGCGGGGAATCCTACGAGCAGTACTTC

D gene: TRBD1
J gene: TRBJ1-2
CDR3 length: 14
clone size: -
V gene: TRBV6-6
CDR3 protein: CASTIPGQGSGYTF
CDR3 DNA: TGTGCCAGCACTATACCGGGACAGGGGTCCGGCTACACCTTC

D gene: -
J gene: TRBJ1-3
CDR3 length: 13
clone size: -
V gene: TRBV5-8
CDR3 protein: CASSLGGANTIYF
CDR3 DNA: TGTGCCAGCAGCTTGGGAGGGGCAAACACCATATATTTT

D gene: TRBD1
J gene: TRBJ2-5
CDR3 length: 16
clone size: -
V gene: TRBV7-2
CDR3 protein: CASSSGQGGPQETQYF
CDR3 DNA: TGTGCCAGCAGCTCGGGACAGGGAGGGCCCCAAGAGACCCAGTACTTC

D gene: -
J gene: TRBJ2-3
CDR3 length: 13
clone size: -
V gene: TRBV7-2
CDR3 protein: CASSQEGTDTQYF
CDR3 DNA: TGTGCCAGCAGCCAAGAAGGGACAGATACGCAGTATTTT

D gene: -
J gene: TRBJ1-4
CDR3 length: 15
clone size: few
V gene: TRBV27
CDR3 protein: CASSSHKAPIEKLFF
CDR3 DNA: TGTGCCAGCAGTTCCCACAAGGCCCCTATCGAAAAACTGTTTTTT

D gene: -
J gene: TRBJ1-4
CDR3 length: 13
clone size: -
V gene: TRBV19
CDR3 protein: CASSSRSLEKLFF
CDR3 DNA: TGTGCCAGTAGTTCGCGGTCCCTTGAAAAACTGTTTTTT

D gene: TRBD1
J gene: TRBJ1-1
CDR3 length: 15
clone size: once
V gene: TRBV29-1
CDR3 protein: CSVEVQGTMNTEAFF
CDR3 DNA: TGCAGCGTTGAAGTACAGGGGACTATGAACACTGAAGCTTTCTTT

D gene: -
J gene: TRBJ1-1
CDR3 length: 15
clone size: -
V gene: TRBV5-1
CDR3 protein: CASTWTNPMNTEAFF
CDR3 DNA: TGCGCCAGCACCTGGACAAACCCCATGAACACTGAAGCTTTCTTT

D gene: TRBD2
J gene: TRBJ2-3
CDR3 length: 17
clone size: -
V gene: TRBV28
CDR3 protein: CASSLLGGLAATDTQYF
CDR3 DNA: TGTGCCAGCAGTTTATTAGGAGGCCTAGCGGCTACAGATACGCAGTATTTT